This is a list of T cell receptor beta chains from one sample in a study of cytomegalovirus exposure and HLA in healthy donors. The repertoire was sequenced with immunoSEQ multiplex PCR; TCRdb's copy has only in-frame clones and lacks some. The table shows 50,000 to 55,000 clones, with 70% to 85% occurring only once. Source material: PBMCs. Receptor source: a woman aged 45-60 years in good health and CMV-seropositive. Each CDR3 is given with its conserved first and last residue. A D gene is named only where the DNA matches it firmly. Clone size appears in some rows only: once, few, many, or a class for an expanded clone.

size: NA; J: TRBJ1-3; D: NA; V: TRBV6-1; CDR3: CASSDLWPGNTIYF; DNA: TGTGCCAGCAGTGATCTGTGGCCTGGAAACACCATATATTTT
size: NA; J: TRBJ2-7; D: TRBD2; V: TRBV11-2; CDR3: CASSLDLAGVIEQYF; DNA: TGTGCCAGCAGCTTAGACCTAGCGGGGGTTATCGAGCAGTACTTC
size: NA; J: TRBJ2-1; D: TRBD2; V: TRBV2; CDR3: CASSVRRGSGGYGVNEQFF; DNA: TGTGCCAGCAGTGTGAGGCGCGGGAGCGGGGGGTATGGGGTGAATGAGCAGTTCTTC
size: NA; J: TRBJ2-5; D: TRBD2; V: TRBV28; CDR3: CASSTWYGGGMAGGEETQYF; DNA: TGTGCCAGCAGCACCTGGTATGGGGGAGGTATGGCGGGAGGGGAAGAGACCCAGTACTTC
size: NA; J: TRBJ2-1; D: TRBD2; V: TRBV6-6; CDR3: CASNALGGLTYNEQFF; DNA: TGTGCCAGCAATGCCTTGGGAGGGCTTACCTACAATGAGCAGTTCTTC
size: NA; J: TRBJ1-5; D: TRBD1; V: TRBV5-8; CDR3: CASDRDGNQPQHF; DNA: TGTGCCAGTGACAGGGATGGCAATCAGCCCCAGCATTTT
size: NA; J: TRBJ2-1; D: NA; V: TRBV5-4; CDR3: CASSLGGWAESYNEQFF; DNA: TGTGCCAGCAGCTTAGGAGGTTGGGCTGAGTCCTACAATGAGCAGTTCTTC
size: NA; J: TRBJ2-7; D: NA; V: TRBV4-3; CDR3: CASSQDSNYEQYF; DNA: TGCGCCAGCAGCCAAGATTCAAATTACGAGCAGTACTTC
size: once; J: TRBJ1-1; D: NA; V: TRBV4-2; CDR3: CASSLLAGNTEAFF; DNA: TGTGCCAGCAGCCTATTGGCGGGGAACACTGAAGCTTTCTTT
size: NA; J: TRBJ2-7; D: NA; V: TRBV5-1; CDR3: CASSSPSKGGSAYEQYF; DNA: TGCGCCAGCAGCAGTCCCTCAAAAGGGGGATCGGCCTACGAGCAGTACTTC
size: NA; J: TRBJ1-5; D: NA; V: TRBV7-8; CDR3: CASGGTDVPQPQHF; DNA: TGTGCCAGTGGCGGGACGGACGTTCCTCAGCCCCAGCATTTT
size: NA; J: TRBJ1-2; D: TRBD1; V: TRBV6-5; CDR3: CASSLARQGEGYTF; DNA: TGTGCCAGCAGCCTTGCCCGACAGGGAGAGGGCTACACCTTC
size: few; J: TRBJ2-2; D: TRBD1; V: TRBV6-1; CDR3: CASSRQGYGELFF; DNA: TGTGCCAGCAGTCGACAGGGGTACGGGGAGCTGTTTTTT
size: NA; J: TRBJ2-3; D: NA; V: TRBV6-5; CDR3: CASSYGAGPDTQYF; DNA: TGTGCCAGCAGTTACGGGGCGGGGCCAGATACGCAGTATTTT
size: NA; J: TRBJ2-1; D: TRBD2; V: TRBV5-1; CDR3: CASSFTSGRAEVEQFF; DNA: TGCGCCAGCAGCTTTACTAGCGGGAGGGCCGAGGTTGAGCAGTTCTTC
size: NA; J: TRBJ1-4; D: TRBD1; V: TRBV19; CDR3: CASSSPGQGPEKLFF; DNA: TGTGCCAGTAGTTCGCCGGGACAGGGGCCGGAAAAACTGTTTTTT
size: NA; J: TRBJ2-1; D: TRBD2; V: TRBV13; CDR3: CASSTQPGLAQGEQFF; DNA: TGTGCCAGCAGCACCCAGCCGGGACTAGCACAGGGTGAGCAGTTCTTC
size: NA; J: TRBJ2-2; D: NA; V: TRBV2; CDR3: CASRDGAGGELFF; DNA: TGTGCCAGCAGGGATGGGGCCGGCGGGGAGCTGTTTTTT
size: NA; J: TRBJ1-6; D: NA; V: TRBV27; CDR3: CASSPQTGLYNSPLHF; DNA: TGTGCCAGCAGTCCCCAGACAGGACTCTATAATTCACCCCTCCACTTT
size: NA; J: TRBJ2-5; D: NA; V: TRBV5-3; CDR3: CARSFSGNVEQYF; DNA: TGTGCCAGAAGCTTTAGCGGCAATGTTGAGCAGTACTTC
size: NA; J: TRBJ2-7; D: TRBD1; V: TRBV7-3; CDR3: CASSLKGARYEQYF; DNA: TGTGCCAGCAGCTTAAAGGGGGCGCGGTACGAGCAGTACTTC
size: once; J: TRBJ1-6; D: TRBD1; V: TRBV7-3; CDR3: CASSVNRGSPLHF; DNA: TGTGCCAGCAGCGTCAACAGGGGTTCACCCCTCCACTTT
size: once; J: TRBJ1-1; D: NA; V: TRBV19; CDR3: CASSGTWGRLAFF; DNA: TGTGCCAGTAGTGGTACTTGGGGGCGTCTCGCTTTCTTT
size: NA; J: TRBJ2-1; D: NA; V: TRBV4-2; CDR3: CASSLEEAGSEQFF; DNA: TGTGCCAGCAGCCTGGAGGAGGCGGGGAGTGAGCAGTTCTTC
size: NA; J: TRBJ2-5; D: NA; V: TRBV7-9; CDR3: CASRSGYQETQYF; DNA: TGTGCCAGCAGGAGCGGGTACCAAGAGACCCAGTACTTC
size: NA; J: TRBJ2-3; D: TRBD2; V: TRBV7-8; CDR3: CASSLELVAGSTDTQYF; DNA: TGTGCCAGCAGCTTAGAATTGGTAGCGGGTAGCACAGATACGCAGTATTTT
size: NA; J: TRBJ1-5; D: NA; V: TRBV7-9; CDR3: CASSPSGLGNQPQHF; DNA: TGTGCCAGCAGCCCTAGCGGGTTGGGTAATCAGCCCCAGCATTTT
size: NA; J: TRBJ2-7; D: NA; V: TRBV14; CDR3: CASSQDEGSYEQYF; DNA: TGTGCCAGCAGCCAGGACGAGGGATCCTACGAGCAGTACTTC
size: NA; J: TRBJ1-2; D: NA; V: TRBV7-2; CDR3: CAIPGGGPEGYTF; DNA: TGTGCCATCCCAGGCGGGGGGCCGGAGGGCTACACCTTC
size: NA; J: TRBJ2-5; D: NA; V: TRBV30; CDR3: CAGQTGVRRETQYF; DNA: TGTGCCGGACAAACGGGAGTAAGGAGAGAGACCCAGTACTTC
size: NA; J: TRBJ2-3; D: NA; V: TRBV7-3; CDR3: CASSSRQSSTDTQYF; DNA: TGTGCCAGCAGCTCCCGACAGTCTAGCACAGATACGCAGTATTTT